This TCR beta chain is from a study of post-analysis software for immune sequencing data. This clonotype showed up just a few times. Its matching antigen is unknown. Germline lookup yields CDR1 SGHRS and CDR2 YFSETQ. This CDR3 comprises 15 residues. The J segment lost 2 bases and the V segment lost 2 bases, leaving 5 bases of the junction unmatched. Findings and limits, study-wide: A few TRBV segments, TRBV5-6, TRBV5-1 and TRBV20-1 among them, were found more frequent in patients than controls. With F measure, samples from one preparation batch clustered together strongly.

Unique molecular identifiers were built into the TCR beta cDNA libraries. TCRdb reprocessed the PCR reads with MiXCR, giving one entry per CDR3 protein. This table holds about 760,000 distinct CDR3 sequences, 25% to 30% found once. The receptor comes from a girl aged 10-17 years with multiple sclerosis. The material sequenced was blood. This chain connects TRBV5-1 to TRBJ2-5; TRBD2 matches at 8 bases. Here the CDR3 reads CASSFSSGGQETQYF. Written as DNA, the CDR3 is TGCGCCAGCAGCTTCTCCAGCGGGGGTCAAGAGACCCAGTACTTC. The full variable domain, with the rest looked up from reference TRBV5-1 and TRBJ2-5, is KAGVTQTPRYLIKTRGQQVTLSCSPISGHRSVSWYQQTPGQGLQFLFEYFSETQRNKGNFPGRFSGRQFSNSRSEMNVSTLELGDSALYLCASSFSSGGQETQYFGPGTRLLVL.